This T cell receptor beta chain was observed in a study of T cells in Graves' hyperthyroidism and ophthalmopathy. V gave up 5 bases and J gave up 9 bases, with 20 bases separating them. In germline, CDR1 is SGHTA, CDR2 FQGTGA. The CDR3 runs 15 residues. The source material, RNA transcripts, was used to amplify TCR beta CDR3 regions. TCR CDR3 regions were first amplified by RT-PCR with HTBI primers. TCRdb analysed the multiplex PCR reads with MiXCR anew, one entry per CDR3 protein. The sample includes approximately 46,000 distinct CDR3 sequences, over 45% of them seen just once. This clonotype was found a few times.

The specimen was peripheral blood or thyroid tissue (not recorded which). The chain has TRBV7-3 and TRBJ2-1, with a tentative D call TRBD2 (5 bases). The TCR comes from a woman in her 50s with Graves' hyperthyroidism. The CDR3 is CASSSARTGFSEQFF. The CDR3 DNA reads TGTGCCAGCAGCAGTGCCCGGACTGGGTTCAGTGAGCAGTTCTTC.